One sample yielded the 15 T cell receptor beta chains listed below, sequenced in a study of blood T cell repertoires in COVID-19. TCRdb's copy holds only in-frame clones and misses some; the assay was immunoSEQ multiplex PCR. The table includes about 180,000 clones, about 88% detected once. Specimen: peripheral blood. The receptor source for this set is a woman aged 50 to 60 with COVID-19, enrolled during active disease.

In DNA form, the CDR3 reads TGTGCCAGCAGCCAAGAGCAGGGGAGAGAGACCCAGTACTTC. Its translation: CASSQEQGRETQYF. The chain has TRBV4-2 and TRBJ2-5, with D perhaps TRBD1 (6 bases). CDR1 and CDR2 (germline): LGHNA, YNFKEQ. The CDR3 consists of 14 residues. Trimming left V 0 bases short and J 4 bases short, with 9 bases between.

The CDR3 sequence is CASGLVPGLKGAGELFF. The CDR3 bases are TGTGCTAGTGGTTTGGTACCAGGGCTAAAGGGGGCCGGGGAGCTGTTTTTT. This sequence joins TRBV12-5 and TRBJ2-2; D perhaps matches TRBD1 (6 bases). Trimming stripped 0 bases from V and 6 bases from J, with 17 bases between. The V gene's germline CDR1 is LGHNT and CDR2 FRNRAP. The CDR3 is 17 residues long. Full variable domain (missing parts from reference TRBV12-5 and TRBJ2-2): DARVTQTPRHKVTEMGQEVTMRCQPILGHNTVFWYRQTMMQGLELLAYFRNRAPLDDSGMPKDRFSAEMPDATLATLKIQPSEPRDSAVYFCASGLVPGLKGAGELFFGEGSRLTVL.

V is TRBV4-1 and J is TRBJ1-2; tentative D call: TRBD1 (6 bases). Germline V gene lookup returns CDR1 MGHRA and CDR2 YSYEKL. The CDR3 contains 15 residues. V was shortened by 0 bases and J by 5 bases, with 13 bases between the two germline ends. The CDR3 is CASSQDRTAQYGYTF. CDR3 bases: TGCGCCAGCAGCCAAGATAGGACAGCCCAATATGGCTACACCTTC.

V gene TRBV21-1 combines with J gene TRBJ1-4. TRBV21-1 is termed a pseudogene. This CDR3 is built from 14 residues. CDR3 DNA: TGTGCCAGCAGAATAGAGAGTGGTAATGAAAAACTGTTTTTT. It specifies CASRIESGNEKLFF.

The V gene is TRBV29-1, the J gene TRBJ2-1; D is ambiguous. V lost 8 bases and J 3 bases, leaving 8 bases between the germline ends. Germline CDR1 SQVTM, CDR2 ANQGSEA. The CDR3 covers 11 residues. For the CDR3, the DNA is TGCAGCATTGGAGTCTACAATGAGCAGTTCTTC. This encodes CSIGVYNEQFF.

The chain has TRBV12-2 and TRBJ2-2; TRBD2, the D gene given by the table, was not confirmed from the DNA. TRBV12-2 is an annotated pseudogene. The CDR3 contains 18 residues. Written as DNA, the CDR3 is TGTGCAAGTCGCTTACCAACCGAGGTTCAGCTGAACACCGGGGAGCTGTTTTTT. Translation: CASRLPTEVQLNTGELFF.

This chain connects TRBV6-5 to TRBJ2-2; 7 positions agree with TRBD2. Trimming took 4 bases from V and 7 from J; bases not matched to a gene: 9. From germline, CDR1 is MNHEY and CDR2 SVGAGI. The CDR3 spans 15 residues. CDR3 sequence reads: CASSFPGGLSGELFF. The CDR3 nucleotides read TGTGCCAGCAGTTTCCCGGGGGGACTCAGCGGGGAGCTGTTTTTT.

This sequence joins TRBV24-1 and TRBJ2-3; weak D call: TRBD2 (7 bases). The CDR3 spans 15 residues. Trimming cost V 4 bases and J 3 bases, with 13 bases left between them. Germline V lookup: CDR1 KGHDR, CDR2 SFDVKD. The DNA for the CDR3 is TGTGCCACCAGTGACCCCGGGGGGCAGACAGATACGCAGTATTTT. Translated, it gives CATSDPGGQTDTQYF.

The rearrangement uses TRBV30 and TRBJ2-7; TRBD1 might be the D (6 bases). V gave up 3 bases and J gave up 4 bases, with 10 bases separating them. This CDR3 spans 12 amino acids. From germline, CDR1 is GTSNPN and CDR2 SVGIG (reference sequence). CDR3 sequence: CAWRKDSYEQYF. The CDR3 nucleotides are TGTGCCTGGAGGAAGGACAGTTACGAGCAGTACTTC. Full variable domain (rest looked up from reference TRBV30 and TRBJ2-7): SQTIHQWPATLVQPVGSPLSLECTVEGTSNPNLYWYRQAAGRGLQLLFYSVGIGQISSEVPQNLSASRPQDRQFILSSKKLLLSDSGFYLCAWRKDSYEQYFGPGTRLTVT.

CDR3 sequence (DNA): TGTGCCAGCAGCCAAGCGGGGGTCGGTAACTATGGCTACACCTTC. This gives the protein CASSQAGVGNYGYTF. The V and J genes are TRBV14 and TRBJ1-2, with a weak D call TRBD1 (5 bases). Trimming cost V 1 base and J 1 base, with 10 bases left between them. The length of the CDR3 is 15 residues. Germline CDR1 SGHDN, CDR2 FVKESK.

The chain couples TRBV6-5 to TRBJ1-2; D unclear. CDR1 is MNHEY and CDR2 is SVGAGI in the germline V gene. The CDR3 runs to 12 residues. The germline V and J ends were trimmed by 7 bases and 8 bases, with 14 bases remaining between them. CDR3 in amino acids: CASILGPGGYTF. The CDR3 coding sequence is TGTGCCAGCATTCTGGGCCCGGGGGGCTACACCTTC.

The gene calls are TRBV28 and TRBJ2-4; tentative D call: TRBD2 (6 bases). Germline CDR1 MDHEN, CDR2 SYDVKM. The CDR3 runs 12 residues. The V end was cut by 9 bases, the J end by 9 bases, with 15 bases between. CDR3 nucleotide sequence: TGTGCCAGGCGGACTACACAAGGCATTCAGTACTTC. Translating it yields CARRTTQGIQYF.

In DNA, the CDR3 is TGTGCCAGCAGTTACTCGGGCAGGGCATCCTTTATGAACACTGAAGCTTTCTTT. Encoded protein: CASSYSGRASFMNTEAFF. This chain links TRBV6-2 or TRBV6-3 with TRBJ1-1; possible D gene TRBD1, 5 bases. Trimming took off 0 bases at V and 0 bases at J, with 17 bases between the two ends. Germline CDR1 reads MNHEY; CDR2 reads SVGEGT. The CDR3 totals 18 residues.

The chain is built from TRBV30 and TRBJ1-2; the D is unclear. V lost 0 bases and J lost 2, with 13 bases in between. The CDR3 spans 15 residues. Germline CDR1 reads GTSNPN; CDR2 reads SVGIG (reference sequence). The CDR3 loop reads CAWSVSRSSNYGYTF. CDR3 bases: TGTGCCTGGAGTGTATCGAGGAGCTCCAACTATGGCTACACCTTC. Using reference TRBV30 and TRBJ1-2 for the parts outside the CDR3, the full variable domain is SQTIHQWPATLVQPVGSPLSLECTVEGTSNPNLYWYRQAAGRGLQLLFYSVGIGQISSEVPQNLSASRPQDRQFILSSKKLLLSDSGFYLCAWSVSRSSNYGYTFGSGTRLTVV.

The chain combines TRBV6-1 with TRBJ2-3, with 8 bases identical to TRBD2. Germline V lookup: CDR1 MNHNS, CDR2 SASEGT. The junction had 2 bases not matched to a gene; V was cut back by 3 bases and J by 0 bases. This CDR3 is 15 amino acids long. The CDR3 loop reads CASSDKRGSTDTQYF. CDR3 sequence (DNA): TGTGCCAGCAGTGACAAGCGGGGGAGCACAGATACGCAGTATTTT.